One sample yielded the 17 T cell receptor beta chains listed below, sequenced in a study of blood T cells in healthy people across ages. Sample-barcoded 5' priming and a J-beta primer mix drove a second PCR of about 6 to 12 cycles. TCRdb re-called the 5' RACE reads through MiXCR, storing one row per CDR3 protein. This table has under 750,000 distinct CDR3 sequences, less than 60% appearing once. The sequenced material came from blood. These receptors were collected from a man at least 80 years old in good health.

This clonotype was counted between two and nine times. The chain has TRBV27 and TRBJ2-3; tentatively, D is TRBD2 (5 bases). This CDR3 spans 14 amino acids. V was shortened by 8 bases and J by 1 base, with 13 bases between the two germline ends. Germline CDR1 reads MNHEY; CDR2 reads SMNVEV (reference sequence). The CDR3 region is CASRALAGTDTQYF. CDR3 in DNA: TGTGCCAGCCGGGCGCTAGCTGGCACAGATACGCAGTATTTT.

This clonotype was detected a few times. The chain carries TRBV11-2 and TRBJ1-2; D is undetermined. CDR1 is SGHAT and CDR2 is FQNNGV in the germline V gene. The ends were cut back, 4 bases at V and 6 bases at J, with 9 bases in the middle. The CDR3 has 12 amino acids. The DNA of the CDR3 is TGTGCCAGCAGCTCAATTAGGGATGGCTACACCTTC. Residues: CASSSIRDGYTF. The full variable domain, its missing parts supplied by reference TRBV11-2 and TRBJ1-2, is EAGVAQSPRYKIIEKRQSVAFWCNPISGHATLYWYQQILGQGPKLLIQFQNNGVVDDSQLPKDRFSAERLKGVDSTLKIQPAKLEDSAVYLCASSSIRDGYTFGSGTRLTVV.

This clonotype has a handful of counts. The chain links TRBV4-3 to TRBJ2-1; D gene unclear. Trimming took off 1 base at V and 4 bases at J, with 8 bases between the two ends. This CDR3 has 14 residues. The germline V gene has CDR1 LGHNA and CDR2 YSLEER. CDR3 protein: CASSQGQKYNEQFF. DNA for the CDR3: TGCGCCAGCAGCCAAGGGCAGAAATACAATGAGCAGTTCTTC.

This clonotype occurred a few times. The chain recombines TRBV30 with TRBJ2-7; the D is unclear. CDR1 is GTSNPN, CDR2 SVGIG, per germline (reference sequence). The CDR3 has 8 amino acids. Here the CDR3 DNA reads TGTGCGGTAGACGAGCAGTACTTC. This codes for CAVDEQYF. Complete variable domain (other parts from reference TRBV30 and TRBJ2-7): SQTIHQWPATLVQPVGSPLSLECTVEGTSNPNLYWYRQAAGRGLQLLFYSVGIGQISSEVPQNLSASRPQDRQFILSSKKLLLSDSGFYLCAVDEQYFGPGTRLTVT.

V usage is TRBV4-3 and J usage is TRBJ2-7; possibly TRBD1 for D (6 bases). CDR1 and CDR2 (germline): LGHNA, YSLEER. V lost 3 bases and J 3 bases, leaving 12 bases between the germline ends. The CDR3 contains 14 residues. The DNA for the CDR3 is TGCGCCAGCAGCCACACGGGACAAAACTACGAGCAGTACTTC. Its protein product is CASSHTGQNYEQYF.

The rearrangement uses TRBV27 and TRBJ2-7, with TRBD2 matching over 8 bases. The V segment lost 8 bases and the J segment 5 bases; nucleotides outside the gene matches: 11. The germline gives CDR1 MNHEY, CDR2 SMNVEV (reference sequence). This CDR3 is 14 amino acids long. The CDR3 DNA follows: TGTGCCAGCGGACTCGAGCGGGAGTGGAACGAGCAGTACTTC. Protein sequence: CASGLEREWNEQYF.

The CDR3 nucleotides are TGTGCCAGCAGTTACACGAGCCGAAGGACAGGGGCCAGAACAGGAGGTAATCAGCCCCAGCATTTT. Protein: CASSYTSRRTGARTGGNQPQHF. V usage is TRBV6-2 or TRBV6-3 and J usage is TRBJ1-5; 9 bases agree with TRBD1. J lost 4 bases, V lost 2 bases, and 24 bases had no gene match. From germline, CDR1 is MNHEY and CDR2 SVGEGT. The CDR3 extends over 22 amino acids.

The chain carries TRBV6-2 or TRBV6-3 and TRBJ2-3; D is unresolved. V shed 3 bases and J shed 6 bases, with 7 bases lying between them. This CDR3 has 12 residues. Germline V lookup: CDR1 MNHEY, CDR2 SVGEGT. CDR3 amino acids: CASSYNADTQYF. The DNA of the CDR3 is TGTGCCAGCAGTTATAATGCCGATACGCAGTATTTT.

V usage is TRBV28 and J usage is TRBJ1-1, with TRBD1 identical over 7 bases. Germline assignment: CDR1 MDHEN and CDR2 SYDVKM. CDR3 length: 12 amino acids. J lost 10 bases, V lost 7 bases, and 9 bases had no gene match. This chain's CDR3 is CASNPDRVRAFF. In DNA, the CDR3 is TGTGCCAGCAACCCAGACAGGGTCCGAGCTTTCTTT. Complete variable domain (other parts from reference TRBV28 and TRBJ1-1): DVKVTQSSRYLVKRTGEKVFLECVQDMDHENMFWYRQDPGLGLRLIYFSYDVKMKEKGDIPEGYSVSREKKERFSLILESASTNQTSMYLCASNPDRVRAFFGQGTRLTVV.

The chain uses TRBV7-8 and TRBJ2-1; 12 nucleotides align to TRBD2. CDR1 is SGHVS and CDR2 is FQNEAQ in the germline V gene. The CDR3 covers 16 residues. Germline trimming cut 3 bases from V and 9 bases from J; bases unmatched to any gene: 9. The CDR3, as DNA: TGTGCCAGCAGCTTCCGCCCTAGCGGGAGGGCCGTTGAGCAGTTCTTC. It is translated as CASSFRPSGRAVEQFF.

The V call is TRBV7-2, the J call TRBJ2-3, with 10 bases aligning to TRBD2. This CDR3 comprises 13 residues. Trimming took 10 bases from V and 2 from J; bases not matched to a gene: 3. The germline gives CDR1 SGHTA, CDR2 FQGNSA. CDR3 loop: CAIGLADTDTQYF. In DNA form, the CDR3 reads TGTGCCATTGGACTAGCGGACACAGATACGCAGTATTTT.

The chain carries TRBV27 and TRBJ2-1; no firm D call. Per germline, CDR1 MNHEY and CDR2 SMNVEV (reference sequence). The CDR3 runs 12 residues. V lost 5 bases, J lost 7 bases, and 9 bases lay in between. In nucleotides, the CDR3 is TGTGCCAGCAGTACGCTGTGGAATGAGCAGTTCTTC. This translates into CASSTLWNEQFF.

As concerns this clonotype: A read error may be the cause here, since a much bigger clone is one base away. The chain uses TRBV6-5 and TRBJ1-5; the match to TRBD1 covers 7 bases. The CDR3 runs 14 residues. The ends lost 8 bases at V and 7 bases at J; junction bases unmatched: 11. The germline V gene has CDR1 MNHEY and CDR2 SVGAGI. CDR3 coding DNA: TGTGCCAGCGGTTCCGACAGGGACGTCCAGCCCCAGCATTTT. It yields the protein CASGSDRDVQPQHF.

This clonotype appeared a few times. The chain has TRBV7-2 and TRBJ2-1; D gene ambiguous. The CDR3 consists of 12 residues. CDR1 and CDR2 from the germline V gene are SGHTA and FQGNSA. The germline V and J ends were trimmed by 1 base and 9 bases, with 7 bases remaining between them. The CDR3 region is CASSLEFGEQFF. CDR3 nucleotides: TGTGCCAGCAGCTTAGAATTCGGTGAGCAGTTCTTC.

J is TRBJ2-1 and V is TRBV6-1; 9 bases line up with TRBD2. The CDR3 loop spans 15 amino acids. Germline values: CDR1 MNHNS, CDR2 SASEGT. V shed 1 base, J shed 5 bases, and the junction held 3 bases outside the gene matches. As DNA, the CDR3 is TGTGCCAGCAGTGAAGTCAGGACTAGCGACAATGAGCAGTTCTTC. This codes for CASSEVRTSDNEQFF.

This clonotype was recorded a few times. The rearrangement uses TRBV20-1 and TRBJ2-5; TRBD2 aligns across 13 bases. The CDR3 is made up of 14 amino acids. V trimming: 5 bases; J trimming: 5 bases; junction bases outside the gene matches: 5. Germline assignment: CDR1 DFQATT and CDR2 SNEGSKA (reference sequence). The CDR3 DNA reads TGCAGTGCTCGGGGACTAGCGGGAAGGGAGACCCAGTACTTC. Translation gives CSARGLAGRETQYF.

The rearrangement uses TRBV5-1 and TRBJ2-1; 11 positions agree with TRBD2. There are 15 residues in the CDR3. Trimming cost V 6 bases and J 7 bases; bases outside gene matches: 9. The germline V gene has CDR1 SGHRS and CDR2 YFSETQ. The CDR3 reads CASTPRGTSGNEQFF. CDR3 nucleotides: TGCGCCAGCACCCCCCGGGGGACTAGCGGAAATGAGCAGTTCTTC. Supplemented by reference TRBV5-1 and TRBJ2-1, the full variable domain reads KAGVTQTPRYLIKTRGQQVTLSCSPISGHRSVSWYQQTPGQGLQFLFEYFSETQRNKGNFPGRFSGRQFSNSRSEMNVSTLELGDSALYLCASTPRGTSGNEQFFGPGTRLTVL.